The present T cell receptor (beta chain) was sequenced within a study of response to subunit inactivated influenza vaccine. TCRdb reprocessed the RT-PCR reads with MiXCR, giving one entry per CDR3 protein. Of around 710,000 distinct CDR3 sequences in the sample, over 11% were seen once. General study points: The authors offered the suggestion that each seasonal influenza vaccination recruits few new T cells.

Unmatched junction bases numbered 1, after V lost 4 bases and J lost 1 base. The CDR3 length is 14 residues. Germline V CDR1 and CDR2: ENHRY, SYGVKD. For this clonotype: Its antigen is as yet unknown.

The sequencing here drew on PBMCs from blood, taken 14 to 15 days before vaccination. The receptor comes from a middle-aged man who received an inactivated influenza vaccine. The V call is TRBV10-3, the J call TRBJ2-3, with 8 bases that match TRBD2. The CDR3 nucleotides read TGTGCCATCAGTGCCGGGGGGGGCACAGATACGCAGTATTTT. It specifies CAISAGGGTDTQYF.